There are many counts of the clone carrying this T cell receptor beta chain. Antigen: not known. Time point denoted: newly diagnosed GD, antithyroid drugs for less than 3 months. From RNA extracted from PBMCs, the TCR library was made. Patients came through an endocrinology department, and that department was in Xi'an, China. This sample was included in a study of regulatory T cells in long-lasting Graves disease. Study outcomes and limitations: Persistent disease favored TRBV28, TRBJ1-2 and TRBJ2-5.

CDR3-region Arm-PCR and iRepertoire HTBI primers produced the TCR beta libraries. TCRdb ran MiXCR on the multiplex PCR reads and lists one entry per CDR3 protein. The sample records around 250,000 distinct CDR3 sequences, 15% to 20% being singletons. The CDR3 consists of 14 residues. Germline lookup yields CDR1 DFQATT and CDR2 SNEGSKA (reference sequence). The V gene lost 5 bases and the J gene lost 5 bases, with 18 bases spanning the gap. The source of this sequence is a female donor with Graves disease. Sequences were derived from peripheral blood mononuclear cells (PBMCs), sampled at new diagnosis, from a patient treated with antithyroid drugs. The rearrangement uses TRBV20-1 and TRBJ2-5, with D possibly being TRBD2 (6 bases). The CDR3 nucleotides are TGCAGTGCTGGTCCAGCGGGCGCTGCGGAGACCCAGTACTTC. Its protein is CSAGPAGAAETQYF.